This TCR beta chain was profiled in a study of PD-1 blockade in classical Hodgkin lymphoma. Study outcomes and limitations: Possibly reflecting disease activity or prior therapy, repertoire differences have causes that remain undefined.

Time point: cycle 4 day 1 (C4D1), after more than 5 weeks of nivolumab. Each patient's relapse followed autologous stem cell transplantation, and brentuximab vedotin exposure varied. Investigators isolated CD4+ T cells from thawed PBMCs through magnetic negative selection. Classification of best responses gave complete response, partial response or progressive disease. Using immunoSEQ multiplex PCR, the repertoire was profiled, and TCRdb retains in-frame clones only, with some absent. The sample consists of about 17,000 clones, roughly 77% of them appearing once. Comment on this clone: Its antigen is still unknown.

This CDR3 is 13 amino acids long. CDR1 is MNHNS and CDR2 is SASEGT in the germline V gene. The V end was cut by 7 bases, the J end by 4 bases, with 13 bases between. This clonotype was obtained from a human donor with classical Hodgkin lymphoma. The source material was CD4+ T cells from blood, sampled before the fourth cycle of nivolumab. This chain uses TRBV6-1 with TRBJ1-1; D gene unclear. The DNA of the CDR3 is TGTGCCAGCAACGAGCCGCTTCTCACTGAAGCTTTCTTT. It yields the protein CASNEPLLTEAFF.